The clone carrying this T cell receptor beta chain was seen a single time. What it binds is not known. These data are taken from a study of T-cell memory formation after mild COVID-19. In the study overall: TCR clusters were mostly confined to one donor each. Study findings and constraints: From day 15 to 85, contracting clones were balanced between CD4 and CD8, whereas later expanders leaned toward CD4+.

The V and J ends lost 8 bases and 4 bases, in that order; junction bases with no gene match: 7. Germline V lookup: CDR1 MNHNS, CDR2 SASEGT. This CDR3 region has 15 residues. From 5'RACE with constant-segment primers came TCR alpha and TCR beta cDNA libraries that carried sample barcodes and UMIs. TCRdb processed the 5' RACE reads anew with MiXCR; each CDR3 protein has one entry. In the table there are over 450,000 distinct CDR3 sequences, about a fifth of which are singletons. Material for sequencing was PBMCs or a T cell subset sorted from them (not recorded which). The J gene is TRBJ2-2, the V gene TRBV6-1; TRBD1 matches at 10 bases. This sequence was found in an adult woman who had mild COVID-19 (a few samples of this study predate the infection). Cell type and time point are not known. CDR3 sequence (DNA): TGTGCCAGCGAACAAAGGGACAGGGGCACCGGGGAGCTGTTTTTT. It yields the protein CASEQRDRGTGELFF.